The T cell receptor (beta chain) described here comes from a study of identical twins. This clonotype was found many times. TCRdb reprocessed the 5' RACE reads with MiXCR, giving one entry per CDR3 protein. In the table there are roughly 710,000 distinct CDR3 sequences, 5.5% to 7.5% of which are singletons. With 2 bases removed from V and 4 bases from J, the gap between germline ends came to 14 bases. The CDR3 contains 15 residues. Germline V gives CDR1 SGHRS, CDR2 YFSETQ. The V call is TRBV5-1, the J call TRBJ2-3; D is uncertain. Sequences were obtained from naive T cells sorted from blood. The sequence derives from a man aged 18-30 years in good health. The CDR3 nucleotides read TGCGCCAGCAGCTTACGAGAGGCCCTAGCAGATACGCAGTATTTT. Translating it yields CASSLREALADTQYF.